Following are 23 T cell receptor beta chains from one sample sequenced in a study of CD4 T cells in relation to SARS-CoV-2 and coronaviruses. Data came from immunoSEQ multiplex PCR; TCRdb stores just in-frame clones and leaves some out. The repertoire consists of tens of thousands of clones, with about four fifths occurring once and the leading ten covering over 4%. The antigens these receptors bind are not known. Material: naive CD4+ T cells from PBMCs, cultured in vitro. Documented subset: naive CD4+ T cells isolated by negative enrichment. These receptors were obtained from an adult with COVID-19.

This clone was observed a handful of times. The V and J genes are TRBV5-6 and TRBJ1-2; D unresolved. The CDR3 sequence is 15 residues long. Trimming stripped 0 bases from V and 1 base from J, with 10 bases between. Germline CDR1 reads SGHDT; CDR2 reads YYEEEE. CDR3 DNA sequence: TGTGCCAGCAGCTTGGTGGGCAGAATTAACTATGGCTACACCTTC. Encoded protein: CASSLVGRINYGYTF.

The chain couples TRBV5-4 to TRBJ2-1; 7 bases are a match to TRBD2. V was pared by 7 bases and J by 6 bases, with 13 bases of the junction left unmatched. The CDR3 length is 15 residues. Germline CDR1 and CDR2: SGHNT and YYREEE (reference sequence). For the CDR3, the DNA is TGTGCCAGCCGGCTCTTTGGCGGGAGAGGCAATGAGCAGTTCTTC. Amino acid sequence: CASRLFGGRGNEQFF.

The V gene is TRBV29-1, the J gene TRBJ2-5; D possibly corresponds to TRBD1 (5 bases). The CDR3 totals 14 residues. The germline V gene encodes CDR1 SQVTM and CDR2 ANQGSEA. Trimming took off 2 bases at V and 5 bases at J, with 15 bases between the two ends. The CDR3 spells CSVEKGQRRETQYF. DNA of the CDR3: TGCAGCGTTGAAAAGGGGCAGCGACGGGAGACCCAGTACTTC.

The chain links TRBV28 to TRBJ2-7; TRBD2 agrees at 10 bases. The CDR3 has 15 amino acids. With 2 bases clipped from V and 4 bases from J, the junction kept 5 bases outside the gene matches. Germline V gives CDR1 MDHEN, CDR2 SYDVKM. The CDR3 DNA is TGTGCCAGCAGTTTACTTCTAGCGGGAGCTTACGAGCAGTACTTC. It encodes CASSLLLAGAYEQYF.

A few counts support this clone. This chain uses TRBV5-1 with TRBJ1-4; D uncertain. The CDR3 has 16 amino acids. Trimming left V 1 base short and J 2 bases short, with 12 bases between. Germline loops: CDR1 SGHRS, CDR2 YFSETQ. The CDR3 coding sequence is TGCGCCAGCAGCTTGTCCGGAGAGCCCACTAATGAAAAACTGTTTTTT. Amino acids: CASSLSGEPTNEKLFF.

In this sample, this clone turned up a few times. The chain has TRBV18 and TRBJ1-2, with D unclear. Germline CDR1 and CDR2: KGHSH and LQKENI. Trimming shortened V by 0 bases and J by 7 bases, and 12 bases separated the two germline ends. This CDR3 region has 14 residues. CDR3 sequence: CASSPPSLDRGYTF. DNA for the CDR3: TGTGCCAGCTCACCACCGTCATTAGACCGTGGCTACACCTTC.

Concerning this clone itself: Different DNA sequences within this sample yield the same CDR3. The gene calls are TRBV6-4 and TRBJ2-3; D uncertain. Germline CDR1 reads MRHNA; CDR2 reads SNTAGT. The V end lost 2 bases, the J end lost 0 bases, and 6 bases lay between the germline ends. The CDR3 sequence is 14 residues long. For the CDR3, the DNA is TGTGCCAGCAGTGACGGCGGCAGCACAGATACGCAGTATTTT. This codes for CASSDGGSTDTQYF.

This chain links TRBV5-1 with TRBJ2-7; 8 bases are shared with TRBD2. This CDR3 is built from 15 residues. The germline gives CDR1 SGHRS, CDR2 YFSETQ. Trimming removed 4 bases from V and 4 bases from J; junction bases left unmatched: 10. CDR3 amino acids: CASSRGAGGTYEQYF. The CDR3 DNA reads TGCGCCAGCAGCCGAGGTGCGGGAGGTACGTACGAGCAGTACTTC.

This clone has only one observation. The CDR3: CASSWTSGRAGQFF. The CDR3 DNA sequence: TGTGCCAGCAGTTGGACTAGCGGGAGGGCCGGGCAGTTCTTC. The rearrangement links TRBV7-9 to TRBJ2-1, with 15 bases lining up with TRBD2. J gave up 12 bases and V 6 bases, and 6 bases lay outside the gene matches. CDR3 size: 14 residues. Germline loops: CDR1 SEHNR, CDR2 FQNEAQ (reference sequence).

This clone was seen a handful of times. V is TRBV6-1 and J is TRBJ1-2, with no clear D. This CDR3 is built from 15 residues. In germline, CDR1 is MNHNS, CDR2 SASEGT. The V end lost 5 bases, the J end lost 4 bases, and 17 bases lay between the germline ends. The CDR3 here is CASSSPTQDRYGYTF. Written as DNA, the CDR3 is TGTGCCAGCAGTTCCCCGACTCAGGACCGCTATGGCTACACCTTC.

The chain recombines TRBV14 with TRBJ2-2, with a weak D call TRBD2 (6 bases). The CDR3 is 19 amino acids. Germline V gene data show CDR1 as SGHDN and CDR2 as FVKESK. V was cut by 4 bases and J by 1 base, with 22 bases left in between. In DNA form, the CDR3 reads TGTGCCAGCAGCCGCCTCGGGGACTCAGGAGGAGAGAACACCGGGGAGCTGTTTTTT. Its protein product is CASSRLGDSGGENTGELFF.

The chain combines TRBV30 with TRBJ1-2, with D unresolved. V was shortened by 3 bases and J by 2 bases, with 7 bases between the two germline ends. Germline assignment: CDR1 GTSNPN and CDR2 SVGIG (reference sequence). The CDR3 consists of 12 residues. Written as DNA, the CDR3 is TGTGCCTGGAGAGAGGGAAACTATGGCTACACCTTC. Its protein is CAWREGNYGYTF.

The J gene is TRBJ2-5, the V gene TRBV5-1; 9 positions agree with TRBD2. The germline V gene encodes CDR1 SGHRS and CDR2 YFSETQ. The CDR3 runs to 17 residues. V lost 4 bases, J lost 5 bases, and 15 bases stayed unmatched. CDR3 sequence: CASSVPGLADQRETQYF. The CDR3 coding sequence is TGCGCCAGCAGCGTACCGGGACTAGCAGATCAAAGGGAGACCCAGTACTTC.

The V call is TRBV18, the J call TRBJ2-1; D uncertain. V lost 5 bases and J lost 5, with 10 bases in between. The CDR3 length is 13 residues. Per the germline V gene, CDR1 is KGHSH and CDR2 is LQKENI. The CDR3 spells CASSFNANNEQFF. The CDR3 DNA reads TGTGCCAGCTCATTCAACGCTAACAATGAGCAGTTCTTC. Variable domain in full (rest from reference TRBV18 and TRBJ2-1): NAGVMQNPRHLVRRRGQEARLRCSPMKGHSHVYWYRQLPEEGLKFMVYLQKENIIDESGMPKERFSAEFPKEGPSILRIQQVVRGDSAAYFCASSFNANNEQFFGPGTRLTVL.

The CDR3 nucleotides are TGCGCCAGCAGTGAACACTACACAGATACGCAGTATTTT. Encoded protein: CASSEHYTDTQYF. The chain recombines TRBV10-1 with TRBJ2-3; D is uncertain. V gave up 3 bases and J gave up 2 bases, with 6 bases separating them. The CDR3 extends over 13 amino acids. Germline CDR1 and CDR2: WNHNN and SYGVQD (reference sequence).

The table lists this clone with a few counts. The genes are TRBV28 and TRBJ2-1, with D possibly TRBD2 on 6 matching bases. Trimming removed 6 bases from V and 0 bases from J, with 12 bases in between. The CDR3 loop spans 15 amino acids. Germline V gene data show CDR1 as MDHEN and CDR2 as SYDVKM. The CDR3 is CASRIGGSSYNEQFF. The CDR3 bases are TGTGCCAGCAGAATCGGGGGAAGCTCCTACAATGAGCAGTTCTTC. Based on the CDR3 plus reference TRBV28 and TRBJ2-1, the full variable domain is DVKVTQSSRYLVKRTGEKVFLECVQDMDHENMFWYRQDPGLGLRLIYFSYDVKMKEKGDIPEGYSVSREKKERFSLILESASTNQTSMYLCASRIGGSSYNEQFFGPGTRLTVL.

The CDR3 coding sequence is TGTGCCAGCAGTTACTCGAGGGGCGGGGGTTCCTACGAGCAGTACTTC. This codes for CASSYSRGGGSYEQYF. V gene TRBV6-6 combines with J gene TRBJ2-7; TRBD2 aligns across 7 bases. The CDR3 covers 16 residues. Germline V gives CDR1 MNHNY, CDR2 SVGAGI (reference sequence). Trimming cost V 0 bases and J 1 base; bases outside gene matches: 6.

V and J are TRBV30 and TRBJ2-7; D remains unclear. Germline V lookup: CDR1 GTSNPN, CDR2 SVGIG (reference sequence). V lost 1 base, J lost 4 bases, and 8 bases lay in between. The CDR3 length is 12 residues. CDR3 loop: CAWSEISYEQYF. CDR3 coding DNA: TGTGCCTGGAGTGAGATTTCATACGAGCAGTACTTC.

V usage is TRBV7-9 and J usage is TRBJ2-5, with TRBD2 identical over 8 bases. From germline, CDR1 is SEHNR and CDR2 FQNEAQ (reference sequence). There are 17 residues in the CDR3. V shed 3 bases, J shed 4 bases, and the junction held 13 bases outside the gene matches. The CDR3 reads CASSFGGGRTYGETQYF. The CDR3, as DNA: TGTGCCAGCAGCTTCGGAGGCGGGAGGACGTATGGAGAGACCCAGTACTTC.

The chain uses TRBV7-2 and TRBJ1-5; D gene uncertain. Germline-derived CDR1 and CDR2 are SGHTA and FQGNSA. The CDR3 loop spans 13 amino acids. Trimming pared 0 bases from V and 4 bases from J, leaving 4 bases between. CDR3 amino acids: CASSLARNQPQHF. The CDR3 region has the DNA TGTGCCAGCAGCTTAGCCAGGAATCAGCCCCAGCATTTT.

This clone was counted between two and nine times. This chain joins TRBV4-3 and TRBJ1-4; D possibly corresponds to TRBD1 (6 bases). The V gene lost 0 bases and the J gene lost 7 bases, with 12 bases spanning the gap. CDR3 length equals 15 residues. Germline CDR1 is LGHNA and CDR2 is YSLEER. The CDR3 DNA follows: TGCGCCAGCAGCCAAGATTACAGGGATAGTGAAAAACTGTTTTTT. Amino acids: CASSQDYRDSEKLFF.

The rearrangement joins TRBV2 to TRBJ2-7; D remains unclear. Per germline, CDR1 SNHLY and CDR2 FYNNEI. The CDR3 consists of 14 residues. V lost 5 bases and J 3 bases, leaving 14 bases between the germline ends. In nucleotides, the CDR3 is TGTGCCAGCAGTCCCTCAGGCGGATTCTACGAGCAGTACTTC. It encodes CASSPSGGFYEQYF.

The chain joins TRBV7-9 to TRBJ2-7, with 9 nucleotides matching TRBD1. The CDR3 contains 16 residues. CDR1 is SEHNR and CDR2 is FQNEAQ in the germline V gene (reference sequence). V shed 4 bases, J shed 5 bases, and the junction held 12 bases outside the gene matches. The CDR3 nucleotides read TGTGCCAGCAGCTCCCGAGGACGACAGGGGGGTAACGAGCAGTACTTC. Its translation is CASSSRGRQGGNEQYF.